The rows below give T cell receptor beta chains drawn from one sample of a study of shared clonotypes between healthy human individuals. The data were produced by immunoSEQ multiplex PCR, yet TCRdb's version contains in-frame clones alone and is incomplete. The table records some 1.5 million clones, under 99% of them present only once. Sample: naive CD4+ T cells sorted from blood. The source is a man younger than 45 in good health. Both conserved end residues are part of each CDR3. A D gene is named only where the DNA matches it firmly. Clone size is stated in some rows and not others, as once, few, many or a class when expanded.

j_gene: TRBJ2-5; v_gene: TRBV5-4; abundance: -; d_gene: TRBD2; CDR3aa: CASSRETVSGRRETQYF; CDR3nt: TGTGCCAGCAGCCGGGAGACGGTTAGCGGGAGGCGAGAGACCCAGTACTTC
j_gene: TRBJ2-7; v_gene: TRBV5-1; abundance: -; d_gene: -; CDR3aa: CASSLVPGQDYEQYF; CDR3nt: TGCGCCAGCAGCTTGGTTCCAGGACAAGACTACGAGCAGTACTTC
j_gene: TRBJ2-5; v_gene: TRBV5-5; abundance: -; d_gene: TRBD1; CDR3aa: CASSWTGFGETQYF; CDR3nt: TGTGCCAGCAGCTGGACAGGGTTTGGAGAGACCCAGTACTTC
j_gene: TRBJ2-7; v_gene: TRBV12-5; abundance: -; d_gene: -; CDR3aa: CASGLKKAYYEQYF; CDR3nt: TGTGCTAGTGGTTTGAAAAAAGCCTACTACGAGCAGTACTTC
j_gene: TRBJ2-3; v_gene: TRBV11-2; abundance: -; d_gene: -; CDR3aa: CASGYRGGLGTDTQYF; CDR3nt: TGTGCCAGCGGATACAGGGGGGGGTTGGGCACAGATACGCAGTATTTT
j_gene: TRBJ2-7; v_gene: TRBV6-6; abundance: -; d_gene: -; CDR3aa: CASSPTTGNEQYF; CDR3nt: TGTGCCAGCAGTCCCACCACAGGGAACGAGCAGTACTTC
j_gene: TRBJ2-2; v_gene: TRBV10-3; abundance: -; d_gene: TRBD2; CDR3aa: CATLAGPRDTGELFF; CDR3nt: TGTGCCACCTTAGCGGGACCGCGAGACACCGGGGAGCTGTTTTTT
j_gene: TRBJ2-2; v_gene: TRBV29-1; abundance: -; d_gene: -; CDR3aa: CSALEGANTGELFF; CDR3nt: TGCAGCGCCCTGGAGGGGGCGAACACCGGGGAGCTGTTTTTT
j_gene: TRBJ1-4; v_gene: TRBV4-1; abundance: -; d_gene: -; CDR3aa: CASSQFLTEKLFF; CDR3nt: TGCGCCAGCAGCCAGTTCCTGACTGAAAAACTGTTTTTT
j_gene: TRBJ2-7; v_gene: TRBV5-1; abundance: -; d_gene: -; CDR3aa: CASSFGGGSPYEQYF; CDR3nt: TGCGCCAGCAGCTTCGGTGGGGGGTCCCCCTACGAGCAGTACTTC
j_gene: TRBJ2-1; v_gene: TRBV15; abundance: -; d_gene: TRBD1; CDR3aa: CATSRGGQGTNEQFF; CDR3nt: TGTGCCACCAGCAGAGGGGGACAGGGGACAAATGAGCAGTTCTTC
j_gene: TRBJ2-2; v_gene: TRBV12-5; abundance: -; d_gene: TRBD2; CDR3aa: CASGLSQREVRELFF; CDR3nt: TGTGCTAGTGGTTTGTCCCAACGGGAGGTGAGGGAGCTGTTTTTT
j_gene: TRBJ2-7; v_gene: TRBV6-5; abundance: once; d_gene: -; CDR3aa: CASSYSPGLSYEQYF; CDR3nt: TGTGCCAGCAGTTACTCGCCAGGGTTGTCCTACGAGCAGTACTTC
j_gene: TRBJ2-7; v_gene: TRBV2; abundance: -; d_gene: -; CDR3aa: CASSVGGDEQYF; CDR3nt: TGTGCCAGCAGTGTCGGGGGTGACGAGCAGTACTTC
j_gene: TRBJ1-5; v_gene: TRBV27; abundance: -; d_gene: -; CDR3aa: CASSYTHGTNQPQHF; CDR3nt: TGTGCCAGCAGTTACACACACGGAACCAATCAGCCCCAGCATTTT
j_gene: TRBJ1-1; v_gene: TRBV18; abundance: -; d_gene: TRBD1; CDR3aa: CASSPRGQQITEAFF; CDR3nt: TGTGCCAGCTCACCACGGGGACAGCAGATCACTGAAGCTTTCTTT
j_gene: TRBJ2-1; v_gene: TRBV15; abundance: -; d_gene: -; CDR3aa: CATNRGLYNEQFF; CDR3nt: TGTGCCACCAACAGGGGACTATACAATGAGCAGTTCTTC
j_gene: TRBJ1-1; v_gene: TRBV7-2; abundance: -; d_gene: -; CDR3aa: CASRFTGENTEAFF; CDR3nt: TGTGCCAGCAGATTCACAGGTGAGAACACTGAAGCTTTCTTT
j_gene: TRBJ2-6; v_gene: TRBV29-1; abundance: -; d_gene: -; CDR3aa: CSVDRYRSGNSGANVLTF; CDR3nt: TGCAGCGTCGATCGCTATCGGTCAGGAAACTCTGGGGCCAACGTCCTGACTTTC
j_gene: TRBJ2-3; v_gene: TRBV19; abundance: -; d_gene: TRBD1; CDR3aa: CASISRETGSDTQYF; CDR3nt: TGTGCCAGTATCTCCCGTGAGACAGGGAGTGATACGCAGTATTTT
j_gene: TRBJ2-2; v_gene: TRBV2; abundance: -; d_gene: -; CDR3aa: CASKTAGNSNTGELFF; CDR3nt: TGTGCCAGCAAGACCGCGGGCAACTCGAACACCGGGGAGCTGTTTTTT
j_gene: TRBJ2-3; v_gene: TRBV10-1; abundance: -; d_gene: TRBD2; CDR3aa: CASSEHRLAWTDTQYF; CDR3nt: TGCGCCAGCAGTGAGCATCGACTAGCTTGGACAGATACGCAGTATTTT
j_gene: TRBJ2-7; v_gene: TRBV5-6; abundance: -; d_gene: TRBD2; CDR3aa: CASSQTGTSGTSYEQYF; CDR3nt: TGTGCCAGCAGCCAAACCGGGACTAGCGGGACATCCTACGAGCAGTACTTC
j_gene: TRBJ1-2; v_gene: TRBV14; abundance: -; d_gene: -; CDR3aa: CASSQQGYGYTF; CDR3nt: TGTGCCAGCAGCCAACAGGGGTATGGCTACACCTTC
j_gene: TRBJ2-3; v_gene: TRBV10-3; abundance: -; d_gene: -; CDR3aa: CAIMAGKTDTQYF; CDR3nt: TGTGCCATCATGGCGGGGAAGACAGATACGCAGTATTTT
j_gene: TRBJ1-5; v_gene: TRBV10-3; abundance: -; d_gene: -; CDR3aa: CAISESTAPNQPQHF; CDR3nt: TGTGCCATCAGTGAGTCGACCGCCCCTAATCAGCCCCAGCATTTT
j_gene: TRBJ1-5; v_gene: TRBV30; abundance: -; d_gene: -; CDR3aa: CAWRLAGTQPQHF; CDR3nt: TGTGCCTGGAGGCTGGCGGGGACTCAGCCCCAGCATTTT
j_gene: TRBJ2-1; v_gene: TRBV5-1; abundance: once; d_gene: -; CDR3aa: CASSFPADEQFF; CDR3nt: TGCGCCAGCAGCTTCCCCGCGGATGAGCAGTTCTTC
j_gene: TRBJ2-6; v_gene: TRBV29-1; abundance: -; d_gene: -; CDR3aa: CSVTGTPGANVLTF; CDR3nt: TGCAGCGTCACCGGGACACCTGGGGCCAACGTCCTGACTTTC
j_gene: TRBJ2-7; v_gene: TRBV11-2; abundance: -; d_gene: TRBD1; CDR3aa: CASSRGWDRAYEQYF; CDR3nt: TGTGCCAGCAGCCGAGGCTGGGACAGGGCCTACGAGCAGTACTTC
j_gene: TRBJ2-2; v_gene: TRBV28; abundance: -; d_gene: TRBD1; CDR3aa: CASSYTGTGSGELFF; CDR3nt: TGTGCCAGCAGTTATACCGGGACAGGGTCCGGGGAGCTGTTTTTT
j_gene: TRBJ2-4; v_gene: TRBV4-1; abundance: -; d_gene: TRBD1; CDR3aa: CASSFSQLQGASGKNIQYF; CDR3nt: TGCGCCAGCAGCTTCTCTCAATTACAGGGGGCCTCAGGCAAAAACATTCAGTACTTC
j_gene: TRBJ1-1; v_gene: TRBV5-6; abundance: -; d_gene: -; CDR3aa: CASSLIWNIGTEAFF; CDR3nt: TGTGCCAGCAGCTTGATATGGAATATAGGGACTGAAGCTTTCTTT
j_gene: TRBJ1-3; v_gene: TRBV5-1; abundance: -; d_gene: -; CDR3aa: CASSPGTIGNTIYF; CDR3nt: TGCGCCAGCAGCCCAGGGACAATTGGAAACACCATATATTTT
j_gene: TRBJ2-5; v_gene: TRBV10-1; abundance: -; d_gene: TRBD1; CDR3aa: CASSPGTGGYQETQYF; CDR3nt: TGCGCCAGCAGCCCTGGGACAGGGGGCTATCAAGAGACCCAGTACTTC
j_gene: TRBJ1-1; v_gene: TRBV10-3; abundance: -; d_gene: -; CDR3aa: CAISDPKGQTNTEAFF; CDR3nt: TGTGCCATCAGTGACCCTAAAGGACAGACTAACACTGAAGCTTTCTTT